A selection of T cell receptor beta chains follows, all from one sample in a study of shared clonotypes between healthy human individuals. Libraries were prepared by immunoSEQ multiplex PCR; TCRdb keeps only in-frame clonotypes and omits some of them. The profile shows about 2.3 million clones, more than 85% of them singletons. Sample: naive CD4+ T cells from PBMCs. Every receptor here comes from a man aged 18 to 30 in good health. Some clones in this sample may be carry-over from other donors' samples. The CDR3 runs from the conserved cysteine through the conserved F or W. Each record gives: clone size, V gene, D gene, J gene, CDR3 DNA, CDR3 protein. A D gene is named only where the DNA matches it firmly. Only part of the rows carry a size: once, few, many, or a class if the clone is expanded.

abundance: .; v_gene: TRBV4-3; d_gene: .; j_gene: TRBJ1-2; CDR3nt: TGCGCCAGCAGCCAAGCCCACAGGGCCTATGGCTACACCTTC; CDR3aa: CASSQAHRAYGYTF
abundance: .; v_gene: TRBV7-3; d_gene: .; j_gene: TRBJ2-1; CDR3nt: TGTGCCAGCAGCCGCGGACTGCAGGATGAGCAGTTCTTC; CDR3aa: CASSRGLQDEQFF
abundance: .; v_gene: TRBV2; d_gene: .; j_gene: TRBJ2-1; CDR3nt: TGTGCCAGCAACCTGGAGGGGGGCTACAATGAGCAGTTCTTC; CDR3aa: CASNLEGGYNEQFF
abundance: .; v_gene: TRBV5-1; d_gene: .; j_gene: TRBJ2-6; CDR3nt: TGCGCCAGCAGCTTGGCCTGGGCTGGGGCCAACGTCCTGACTTTC; CDR3aa: CASSLAWAGANVLTF
abundance: .; v_gene: TRBV27; d_gene: TRBD1; j_gene: TRBJ1-1; CDR3nt: TGTGCCAGCAGTTTAAAGGTGACAGGGGACTTTGAAGCTTTCTTT; CDR3aa: CASSLKVTGDFEAFF
abundance: .; v_gene: TRBV10-3; d_gene: TRBD1; j_gene: TRBJ2-7; CDR3nt: TGTGCCATCAGAGGACAGGTCCGGTCCTACGAGCAGTACTTC; CDR3aa: CAIRGQVRSYEQYF
abundance: .; v_gene: TRBV10-3; d_gene: TRBD1; j_gene: TRBJ2-2; CDR3nt: TGTGCCATCGCCGAACAGGGGTTTACCGGGGAGCTGTTTTTT; CDR3aa: CAIAEQGFTGELFF
abundance: .; v_gene: TRBV18; d_gene: TRBD1; j_gene: TRBJ2-7; CDR3nt: TGTGCCAGCTCACAGGGGGCGCCAGCCTACGAGCAGTACTTC; CDR3aa: CASSQGAPAYEQYF
abundance: .; v_gene: TRBV30; d_gene: .; j_gene: TRBJ1-1; CDR3nt: TGTGCCTGGGCCGGGCCCATTAGCGGTGGAGCTTTCTTT; CDR3aa: CAWAGPISGGAFF
abundance: .; v_gene: TRBV5-1; d_gene: .; j_gene: TRBJ2-7; CDR3nt: TGCGCCAGCAGCATCCGTGCACTCTCCGGGTCACACAGGAACTACGAGCAGTACTTC; CDR3aa: CASSIRALSGSHRNYEQYF
abundance: .; v_gene: TRBV5-1; d_gene: TRBD1; j_gene: TRBJ1-1; CDR3nt: TGCGCCAGCAGCTTGGTTGTAGTAGGCGGGACAGCGATTGAAGCTTTCTTT; CDR3aa: CASSLVVVGGTAIEAFF
abundance: .; v_gene: TRBV7-2; d_gene: .; j_gene: TRBJ1-2; CDR3nt: TGTGCCAGCAGCTTAACCGGGACGGACTATGGCTACACCTTC; CDR3aa: CASSLTGTDYGYTF
abundance: .; v_gene: TRBV5-1; d_gene: .; j_gene: TRBJ1-4; CDR3nt: TGCGCCAGCACCCTCGGGACCCCGGGGGAAAAACTGTTTTTT; CDR3aa: CASTLGTPGEKLFF
abundance: once; v_gene: TRBV5-1; d_gene: TRBD1; j_gene: TRBJ2-1; CDR3nt: TGCGCCAGCTCTCCAGGGGGTGGGTACAATGAGCAGTTCTTC; CDR3aa: CASSPGGGYNEQFF
abundance: .; v_gene: TRBV6-5; d_gene: .; j_gene: TRBJ2-1; CDR3nt: TGTGCCAGCAGTGAATTGCAGGGACGGTTCTTC; CDR3aa: CASSELQGRFF
abundance: .; v_gene: TRBV6-5; d_gene: .; j_gene: TRBJ1-1; CDR3nt: TGTGCCAGCAGTTACTCGGGGGATCGGACTGAAGCTTTCTTT; CDR3aa: CASSYSGDRTEAFF
abundance: .; v_gene: TRBV2; d_gene: TRBD1; j_gene: TRBJ2-5; CDR3nt: TGTGCCAGCAGCGACAGGGCAGAGACCCAGTACTTC; CDR3aa: CASSDRAETQYF
abundance: .; v_gene: TRBV29-1; d_gene: TRBD1; j_gene: TRBJ2-5; CDR3nt: TGCAGCGTGGATCCGGGACAGGGTGAGACCCAGTACTTC; CDR3aa: CSVDPGQGETQYF
abundance: .; v_gene: TRBV6-5; d_gene: .; j_gene: TRBJ2-7; CDR3nt: TGTGCCAGCAGTTACTCGAGATACAGCTACGAGCAGTACTTC; CDR3aa: CASSYSRYSYEQYF
abundance: .; v_gene: TRBV13; d_gene: TRBD2; j_gene: TRBJ2-5; CDR3nt: TGTGCCAGCAGCACGCGACTAGCGGGAGGGCCGGGGGAGACCCAGTACTTC; CDR3aa: CASSTRLAGGPGETQYF
abundance: .; v_gene: TRBV5-1; d_gene: TRBD2; j_gene: TRBJ2-1; CDR3nt: TGCGCCAGCAGCTTAGCGGGACGAGAAAACAATGAGCAGTTCTTC; CDR3aa: CASSLAGRENNEQFF
abundance: .; v_gene: TRBV2; d_gene: TRBD2; j_gene: TRBJ2-2; CDR3nt: TGTGCCAGCAGGGGAACCCGGGGGGGCACCGGGGAGCTGTTTTTT; CDR3aa: CASRGTRGGTGELFF
abundance: .; v_gene: TRBV7-9; d_gene: .; j_gene: TRBJ2-1; CDR3nt: TGTGCCAGCAGCCCTGGGGGGAGCTCCTACAATGAGCAGTTCTTC; CDR3aa: CASSPGGSSYNEQFF
abundance: .; v_gene: TRBV18; d_gene: TRBD1; j_gene: TRBJ1-1; CDR3nt: TGTGCCAGCTCACAACCGACAGGGTTGTACACTGAAGCTTTCTTT; CDR3aa: CASSQPTGLYTEAFF
abundance: .; v_gene: TRBV5-8; d_gene: .; j_gene: TRBJ1-1; CDR3nt: TGTGCCAGCAGCTTGGACAGGGCGACTGAAGCTTTCTTT; CDR3aa: CASSLDRATEAFF
abundance: .; v_gene: TRBV6-1; d_gene: .; j_gene: TRBJ1-2; CDR3nt: TGTGCCAGCAGTGAAACTGGGGGGTCTGGCTACACCTTC; CDR3aa: CASSETGGSGYTF
abundance: .; v_gene: TRBV7-9; d_gene: .; j_gene: TRBJ2-1; CDR3nt: TGTGCCAGCAGCTTAGCGGTGTCTAGCCGTAATGAGCAGTTCTTC; CDR3aa: CASSLAVSSRNEQFF
abundance: .; v_gene: TRBV6-6; d_gene: .; j_gene: TRBJ1-5; CDR3nt: TGTGCCAGCAGTAGGGATTCTAGCAATCAGCCCCAGCATTTT; CDR3aa: CASSRDSSNQPQHF
abundance: .; v_gene: TRBV6-4; d_gene: TRBD2; j_gene: TRBJ2-1; CDR3nt: TGTGCCAGCAGTGATAGCGGGAGCACCTACAATGAGCAGTTCTTC; CDR3aa: CASSDSGSTYNEQFF
abundance: .; v_gene: TRBV7-3; d_gene: .; j_gene: TRBJ2-5; CDR3nt: TGTGCCAGCAGATCTACCGGAGGGTGGCAAGAGACCCAGTACTTC; CDR3aa: CASRSTGGWQETQYF
abundance: .; v_gene: TRBV5-1; d_gene: .; j_gene: TRBJ2-7; CDR3nt: TGCGCCAGCAGCTTGCAGGGGAGAGGCAACGAGCAGTACTTC; CDR3aa: CASSLQGRGNEQYF
abundance: .; v_gene: TRBV6-5; d_gene: TRBD2; j_gene: TRBJ2-3; CDR3nt: TGTGCCAGCAGTACAGCGGGGGCTAGCACAGATACGCAGTATTTT; CDR3aa: CASSTAGASTDTQYF
abundance: .; v_gene: TRBV5-5; d_gene: .; j_gene: TRBJ1-5; CDR3nt: TGTGCCAGCAGCTTGGGGCCGAAGCCCCAGGGGCCCCAGCATTTT; CDR3aa: CASSLGPKPQGPQHF
abundance: .; v_gene: TRBV7-2; d_gene: .; j_gene: TRBJ2-2; CDR3nt: TGTGCCAGCAGCCCCAAGGGTATGGCAGGGGAGAACGGGGAGCTGTTTTTT; CDR3aa: CASSPKGMAGENGELFF
abundance: .; v_gene: TRBV11-2; d_gene: TRBD2; j_gene: TRBJ2-5; CDR3nt: TGTGCCAGCAGCCGGCTCCAAGGAAGGGAGGGAGAGACCCAGTACTTC; CDR3aa: CASSRLQGREGETQYF
abundance: .; v_gene: TRBV28; d_gene: .; j_gene: TRBJ1-2; CDR3nt: TGTGCCAGCAGTCCCCCCCGGGGCGGAGGCTACACCTTC; CDR3aa: CASSPPRGGGYTF
abundance: once; v_gene: TRBV2; d_gene: TRBD2; j_gene: TRBJ2-1; CDR3nt: TGTGCCAGCAATCTAGCGGCGTACAATGAGCAGTTCTTC; CDR3aa: CASNLAAYNEQFF
abundance: once; v_gene: TRBV6-1; d_gene: TRBD1; j_gene: TRBJ2-3; CDR3nt: TGTGCCAGCAGTGATTATGGCAGGGGGCGTACAGATACGCAGTATTTT; CDR3aa: CASSDYGRGRTDTQYF
abundance: .; v_gene: TRBV11-2; d_gene: .; j_gene: TRBJ2-7; CDR3nt: TGTGCCAGCAGCCATACAGGTAACAACTACGAGCAGTACTTC; CDR3aa: CASSHTGNNYEQYF
abundance: .; v_gene: TRBV2; d_gene: TRBD2; j_gene: TRBJ2-3; CDR3nt: TGTGCCAGCAGTGCTCGAGCGGGGAGCACAGATACGCAGTATTTT; CDR3aa: CASSARAGSTDTQYF
abundance: .; v_gene: TRBV2; d_gene: .; j_gene: TRBJ2-4; CDR3nt: TGTGCCAGCAGTGAATGGGACATTCAGTACTTC; CDR3aa: CASSEWDIQYF
abundance: .; v_gene: TRBV28; d_gene: .; j_gene: TRBJ2-7; CDR3nt: TGTGCCAGCAGTTTAAAGCCCGCCTACGAGCAGTACTTC; CDR3aa: CASSLKPAYEQYF
abundance: .; v_gene: TRBV2; d_gene: .; j_gene: TRBJ2-2; CDR3nt: TGTGCCAGCAATGATCGAGGAGGAGAGCTGTTTTTT; CDR3aa: CASNDRGGELFF
abundance: .; v_gene: TRBV29-1; d_gene: .; j_gene: TRBJ1-4; CDR3nt: TGCAGCGTGAGAATACCCGGGTCCAGGGAAAAACTGTTTTTT; CDR3aa: CSVRIPGSREKLFF
abundance: .; v_gene: TRBV18; d_gene: .; j_gene: TRBJ2-7; CDR3nt: TGTGCCAGCTCACCACGAACAGGGAAGCCCCCCCCCGAGCAGTACTTC; CDR3aa: CASSPRTGKPPPEQYF
abundance: .; v_gene: TRBV7-9; d_gene: .; j_gene: TRBJ2-7; CDR3nt: TGTGCCAGCAGCTTAGAGGGCGGAGCCTCCTACGAGCAGTACTTC; CDR3aa: CASSLEGGASYEQYF
abundance: .; v_gene: TRBV11-1; d_gene: TRBD1; j_gene: TRBJ2-3; CDR3nt: TGTGCCAGCAGTCGAAACAGGGGGCAAACAGATACGCAGTATTTT; CDR3aa: CASSRNRGQTDTQYF
abundance: .; v_gene: TRBV2; d_gene: .; j_gene: TRBJ1-3; CDR3nt: TGTGCCAGCAGAATGAGGGGGGGAATAAACACCATATATTTT; CDR3aa: CASRMRGGINTIYF
abundance: .; v_gene: TRBV18; d_gene: .; j_gene: TRBJ2-5; CDR3nt: TGTGCCAGCTCACCCGGACATGGATGGGAAGAGACCCAGTACTTC; CDR3aa: CASSPGHGWEETQYF
abundance: .; v_gene: TRBV14; d_gene: .; j_gene: TRBJ2-3; CDR3nt: TGTGCCAGCAGCCTCCACCCGCAATCCACGCAGTATTTT; CDR3aa: CASSLHPQSTQYF
abundance: .; v_gene: TRBV7-8; d_gene: TRBD1; j_gene: TRBJ2-7; CDR3nt: TGTGCCAGCAGCTACGACAGGGACTCCTACGAGCAGTACTTC; CDR3aa: CASSYDRDSYEQYF
abundance: .; v_gene: TRBV2; d_gene: .; j_gene: TRBJ2-1; CDR3nt: TGTGCCAGCGGCCCGGGTAGCTCCTACAATGAGCAGTTCTTC; CDR3aa: CASGPGSSYNEQFF
abundance: .; v_gene: TRBV23-1; d_gene: .; j_gene: TRBJ1-5; CDR3nt: TGCGCCAGCAGTCAAAGCGGACTCCCGGGGGGCAATCAGCCCCAGCATTTT; CDR3aa: CASSQSGLPGGNQPQHF
abundance: .; v_gene: TRBV6-4; d_gene: TRBD2; j_gene: TRBJ2-1; CDR3nt: TGTGCCAGCTCTGCGGGAGTTTGGTCCTACAATGAGCAGTTCTTC; CDR3aa: CASSAGVWSYNEQFF
abundance: .; v_gene: TRBV5-1; d_gene: .; j_gene: TRBJ2-7; CDR3nt: TGCGCCAGCAGCTTGCCCATCAGTCAATCCAGCGGAGGTACTTACGAGCAGTACTTC; CDR3aa: CASSLPISQSSGGTYEQYF